The clone carrying this T cell receptor (beta chain) was observed many times. Its antigen is undetermined. The data derive from a study of response to subunit inactivated influenza vaccine. TCRdb itself ran the RT-PCR reads through MiXCR, one entry per CDR3 protein. The repertoire consists of roughly 650,000 distinct CDR3 sequences, with around 14% occurring once and the leading ten covering approximately 10%. The CDR3 extends over 15 amino acids. Losses at the gene ends were 4 bases for V and 1 base for J; bases not matched to a gene: 3. Regarding the study as a whole: The study's authors posited that every seasonal influenza vaccination enlists few new T cells.

The clonotype was recovered from a middle-aged man who received an inactivated influenza vaccine. This sequence joins TRBV12-3 or TRBV12-4 and TRBJ2-2, with 7 bases identical to TRBD2. The material was PBMCs from blood, obtained 11 to 12 days after vaccination. The CDR3 bases are TGTGCCAGCAGTTCCGGGACTAAGAACACCGGGGAGCTGTTTTTT. This translates into CASSSGTKNTGELFF.